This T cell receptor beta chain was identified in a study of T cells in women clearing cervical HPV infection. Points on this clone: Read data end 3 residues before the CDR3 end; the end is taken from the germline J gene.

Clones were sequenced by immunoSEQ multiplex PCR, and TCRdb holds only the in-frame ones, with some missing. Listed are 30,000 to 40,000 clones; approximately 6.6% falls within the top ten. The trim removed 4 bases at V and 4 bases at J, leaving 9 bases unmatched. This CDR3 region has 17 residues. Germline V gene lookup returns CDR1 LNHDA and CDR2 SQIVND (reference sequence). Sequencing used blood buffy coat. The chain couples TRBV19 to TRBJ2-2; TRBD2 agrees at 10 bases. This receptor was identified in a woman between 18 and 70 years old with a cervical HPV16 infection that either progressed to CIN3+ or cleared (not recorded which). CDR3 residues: CASSNQRGGRGTGELFF. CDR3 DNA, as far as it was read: TGTGCCAGTAGTAACCAGCGGGGGGGCCGGGGCACCGGGGAG.